The 21 T cell receptor beta chains below come from one sample, sequenced in a study of T-cell reconstitution after alpha-beta-depleted transplantation in children. The TCRbeta library was prepared with unique molecular identifiers. One entry per CDR3 protein results from TCRdb running MiXCR on the PCR reads. The sample contains around 370,000 distinct CDR3 sequences, about a tenth of which appear only once. This material consisted of PBMCs from the stem cell graft donor, taken from the stem cell graft. Every receptor here comes from a human donor who donated a stem cell graft to a child with acute lymphoblastic leukemia.

This clonotype was counted only a few times. This chain links TRBV29-1 with TRBJ2-3; the match to TRBD2 covers 8 bases. The CDR3 covers 13 residues. The V segment lost 7 bases and the J segment 2 bases; nucleotides outside the gene matches: 5. Germline V gives CDR1 SQVTM, CDR2 ANQGSEA. DNA of the CDR3: TGCAGCGCCGGGACTAGGCACACAGATACGCAGTATTTT. Amino acids: CSAGTRHTDTQYF.

In this sample, this clonotype turned up many times. CDR3 amino acids: CASSQGAFTDTQYF. The DNA for the CDR3 is TGTGCCAGCAGCCAAGGTGCCTTCACAGATACGCAGTATTTT. The chain is built from TRBV3-1 and TRBJ2-3; D unclear. V lost 1 base and J 2 bases, leaving 7 bases between the germline ends. The CDR3 contains 14 residues. Germline V gene data show CDR1 as LGHDT and CDR2 as YNNKEL (reference sequence).

The chain links TRBV5-1 to TRBJ1-1; 8 bases map to TRBD1. This CDR3 region has 16 residues. With 4 bases clipped from V and 5 bases from J, the junction kept 13 bases outside the gene matches. Germline values: CDR1 SGHRS, CDR2 YFSETQ. As DNA, the CDR3 is TGCGCCAGCAGCCCCGGACAGGGTATAAGCGGGACTGAAGCTTTCTTT. Translated, it gives CASSPGQGISGTEAFF.

The chain employs TRBV5-1 and TRBJ1-5; the D is unclear. Germline loops: CDR1 SGHRS, CDR2 YFSETQ. The CDR3 runs to 13 residues. V was pared by 0 bases and J by 7 bases, with 8 bases between. The CDR3 protein is CASSLAMGQPQHF. CDR3 sequence (DNA): TGCGCCAGCAGCTTGGCCATGGGGCAGCCCCAGCATTTT.

This chain joins TRBV12-3 or TRBV12-4 and TRBJ1-4; D uncertain. The CDR3 extends over 12 amino acids. V was pared by 1 base and J by 10 bases, with 7 bases between. The CDR3 DNA sequence: TGTGCCAGCAGTTTAGGCGGCGGAAAACTGTTTTTT. Translation: CASSLGGGKLFF.

Concerning this clonotype: A read error may be the cause here, since a much bigger clone is one base away. This chain connects TRBV6-2 or TRBV6-3 to TRBJ2-7; D gene unclear. V lost 2 bases to trimming and J lost 3 bases, with 2 bases between them. Per germline, CDR1 MNHEY and CDR2 SVGEGT. The CDR3 runs to 11 residues. The DNA of the CDR3 is TGTGCCAGCAGTTACGACTACGAGCAGTACTTC. Amino acid sequence: CASSYDYEQYF.

This clonotype was detected a few times. This sequence joins TRBV7-2 and TRBJ2-3; TRBD1 agrees at 8 bases. Germline values: CDR1 SGHTA, CDR2 FQGNSA. V shed 0 bases, J shed 2 bases, and the junction held 1 base outside the gene matches. There are 15 residues in the CDR3. The CDR3 is CASSLAGQVTDTQYF. DNA of the CDR3: TGTGCCAGCAGCTTAGCGGGACAGGTCACAGATACGCAGTATTTT. The entire variable domain, with the rest obtained from reference TRBV7-2 and TRBJ2-3, is as follows: GAGVSQSPSNKVTEKGKDVELRCDPISGHTALYWYRQSLGQGLEFLIYFQGNSAPDKSGLPSDRFSAERTGGSVSTLTIQRTQQEDSAVYLCASSLAGQVTDTQYFGPGTRLTVL.

This clonotype was picked up a small number of times. V gene TRBV20-1 combines with J gene TRBJ2-7; the match to TRBD2 covers 10 bases. CDR1 and CDR2 (germline): DFQATT, SNEGSKA (reference sequence). Germline trimming cut 6 bases from V and 4 bases from J; bases unmatched to any gene: 6. The CDR3 runs to 13 residues. The CDR3 spells CSATGTSVYEQYF. In DNA, the CDR3 is TGCAGTGCCACCGGGACTAGCGTTTACGAGCAGTACTTC.

This clonotype came up many times. V usage is TRBV21-1 and J usage is TRBJ2-3; the D segment call TRBD1 is taken from the table without a DNA check. TRBV21-1 is a known pseudogene. The CDR3 length is 16 residues. The CDR3 region has the DNA TGTGCCAGCAGCAAATGTGAGGGGAAGAGCACAGATACGCAGTATTTT. It codes for CASSKCEGKSTDTQYF.

This chain uses TRBV6-1 with TRBJ1-1; D is undetermined. Germline V gene lookup returns CDR1 MNHNS and CDR2 SASEGT. The ends were cut back, 7 bases at V and 1 base at J, with 10 bases in the middle. The CDR3 extends over 13 amino acids. The CDR3 DNA follows: TGTGCCAGCACTCGGACGTGGAACACTGAAGCTTTCTTT. It codes for CASTRTWNTEAFF.

This clonotype was counted many times. V is TRBV3-1 and J is TRBJ1-1; D gene uncertain. Trimming stripped 1 base from V and 4 bases from J, with 4 bases between. In germline, CDR1 is LGHDT, CDR2 YNNKEL (reference sequence). This CDR3 region has 12 residues. The CDR3 spells CASSQGFTEAFF. The CDR3 region has the DNA TGTGCCAGCAGCCAAGGGTTCACTGAAGCTTTCTTT. The entire variable domain, with the rest obtained from reference TRBV3-1 and TRBJ1-1, is as follows: DTAVSQTPKYLVTQMGNDKSIKCEQNLGHDTMYWYKQDSKKFLKIMFSYNNKELIINETVPNRFSPKSPDKAHLNLHINSLELGDSAVYFCASSQGFTEAFFGQGTRLTVV.

The chain carries TRBV15 and TRBJ2-2; D possibly uses TRBD1 or TRBD2 (6 bases each). This CDR3 region has 16 residues. Germline CDR1 and CDR2: LNHNV and YYDKDF (reference sequence). Trimming shortened V by 0 bases and J by 1 base, and 9 bases separated the two germline ends. DNA of the CDR3: TGTGCCACCAGCAGAGAAAGGGGGGAGAACACCGGGGAGCTGTTTTTT. It codes for CATSRERGENTGELFF.

The CDR3 nucleotides read TGTGCCAGCAGTGACGGGGGCGCGGCGAACACCGGGGAGCTGTTTTTT. Translation gives CASSDGGAANTGELFF. The chain joins TRBV6-4 to TRBJ2-2; TRBD1 is a possible D gene (6 bases). The CDR3 contains 16 residues. V was cut by 2 bases and J by 0 bases, with 10 bases left in between. The germline V gene encodes CDR1 MRHNA and CDR2 SNTAGT.

This clonotype has just a few counts. The V and J genes are TRBV20-1 and TRBJ2-1, with D possibly matching TRBD1 (5 bases). Germline V gene lookup returns CDR1 DFQATT and CDR2 SNEGSKA (reference sequence). Trimming left V 0 bases short and J 12 bases short, with 21 bases between. The CDR3 is 15 amino acids. The CDR3 bases are TGCAGTGCTAGAGACCCCGGCCGGCAGGGTTGGAGGCAGTTCTTC. It yields the protein CSARDPGRQGWRQFF.

This clonotype is labeled medium-sized. The chain is built from TRBV6-5 and TRBJ1-2; TRBD1 might be the D (6 bases). V was shortened by 1 base and J by 9 bases, with 15 bases between the two germline ends. This CDR3 has 14 amino acids. CDR1 is MNHEY and CDR2 is SVGAGI in the germline V gene. CDR3 coding DNA: TGTGCCAGCAGTTACTTGCGGGGGCGTACACGCTACACCTTC. Translated: CASSYLRGRTRYTF.

This clonotype has more than one count but fewer than ten. The CDR3 reads CASSPDSADTQYF. The CDR3 coding sequence is TGTGCCAGCAGCCCTGACAGCGCAGATACGCAGTATTTT. The chain joins TRBV7-9 to TRBJ2-3, with D tentatively TRBD1 (5 bases). The germline gives CDR1 SEHNR, CDR2 FQNEAQ (reference sequence). Trimming took off 5 bases at V and 4 bases at J, with 10 bases between the two ends. This CDR3 region has 13 residues.

This clonotype came up many times. The chain links TRBV20-1 to TRBJ2-2; no clear D. CDR3 size: 12 residues. The V gene lost 3 bases and the J gene lost 1 base, with 3 bases spanning the gap. Per the germline V gene, CDR1 is DFQATT and CDR2 is SNEGSKA (reference sequence). CDR3 nucleotide sequence: TGCAGTGCTAGGGGGAACACCGGGGAGCTGTTTTTT. It encodes CSARGNTGELFF.

This clonotype was detected only a few times. The chain links TRBV4-1 to TRBJ2-2; D possibly corresponds to TRBD2 (5 bases). Germline CDR1 reads MGHRA; CDR2 reads YSYEKL. V was clipped by 4 bases and J by 5 bases, with 17 bases between them. The CDR3 totals 16 residues. CDR3 amino acids: CASSRIDSRGTGELFF. In DNA, the CDR3 is TGCGCCAGCAGCCGCATCGACTCCCGCGGGACCGGGGAGCTGTTTTTT.

This clonotype has just a few counts. This rearrangement joins TRBV7-2 to TRBJ2-2, with 8 nucleotides matching TRBD2. Germline CDR1 and CDR2: SGHTA and FQGNSA. The CDR3 consists of 15 residues. Losses at the gene ends were 5 bases for V and 6 bases for J; bases not matched to a gene: 8. The CDR3 protein is CASSPGLVQAGELFF. As DNA, the CDR3 is TGTGCCAGCAGCCCGGGACTAGTTCAGGCCGGGGAGCTGTTTTTT.

This clonotype appeared a few times. The V and J genes are TRBV15 and TRBJ2-7; D perhaps matches TRBD1 (5 bases). V was clipped by 3 bases and J by 2 bases, with 14 bases between them. The length of the CDR3 is 15 residues. Germline CDR1 and CDR2: LNHNV and YYDKDF (reference sequence). The CDR3 DNA reads as TGTGCCACCAGCAGCCAGACAGCCCTAACCTACGAGCAGTACTTC. Its translation is CATSSQTALTYEQYF.

In its sample, this clonotype was seen many times. V gene TRBV4-1 combines with J gene TRBJ2-3; D might be TRBD1 or TRBD2, each matching 5 bases. V lost 0 bases, J lost 0 bases, and 7 bases lay in between. There are 15 residues in the CDR3. Germline V gives CDR1 MGHRA, CDR2 YSYEKL. The chain's CDR3 is CASSQDRDSTDTQYF. CDR3 coding DNA: TGCGCCAGCAGCCAAGACCGGGACAGCACAGATACGCAGTATTTT.